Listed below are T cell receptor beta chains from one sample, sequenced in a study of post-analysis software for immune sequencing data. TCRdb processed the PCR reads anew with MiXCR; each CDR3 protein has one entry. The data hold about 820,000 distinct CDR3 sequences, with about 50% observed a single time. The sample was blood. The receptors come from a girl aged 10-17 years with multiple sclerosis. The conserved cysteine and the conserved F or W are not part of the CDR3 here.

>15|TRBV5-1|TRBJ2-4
ASSPTQRFPNKNIQY
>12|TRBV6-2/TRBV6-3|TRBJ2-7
ATIRAGGTYEQY
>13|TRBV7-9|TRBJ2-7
ASSSSPGTIAEQY
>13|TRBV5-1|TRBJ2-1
ASRGAADSYNEQF
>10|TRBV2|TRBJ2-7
ASSEVEYEQY
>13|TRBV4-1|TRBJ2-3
ASSQGIGGTDTQY
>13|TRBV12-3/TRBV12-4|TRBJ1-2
ASSWGGRNSYGYT
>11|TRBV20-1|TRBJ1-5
SARSGVNQPQH
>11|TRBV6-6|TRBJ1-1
ASSYSENTEAF
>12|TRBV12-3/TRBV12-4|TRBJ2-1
ASRRLAAYNEQF
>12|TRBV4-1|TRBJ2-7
ASSRDQGGYEQY
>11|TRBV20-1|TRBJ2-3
SARLQGADTQY
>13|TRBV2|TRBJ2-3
ATAAGQGRTDTQY
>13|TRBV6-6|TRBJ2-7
ASSYSGGASYEQY
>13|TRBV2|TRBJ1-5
ASTAGDRGNQPQH
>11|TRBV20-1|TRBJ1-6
SALSGVNSPLH
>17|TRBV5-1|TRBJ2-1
ASSSTRLAGGSSYNEQF
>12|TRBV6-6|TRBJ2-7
ASSYYRGSNEQY
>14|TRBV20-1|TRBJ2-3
SARRTSGGAINTQY